The 30 T cell receptor beta chains listed next were all sequenced from one sample in a study of early T cells in non-severe SARS-CoV-2 infection. TCRdb re-called the 5' RACE reads with MiXCR, one entry per CDR3 protein. Altogether about 59,000 distinct CDR3 sequences are present, less than 15% being singletons, with the ten largest covering roughly 8.8%. The source material was whole blood, sampled at baseline. These receptors were collected from an adult who was a healthcare worker with PCR-confirmed SARS-CoV-2 infection or an uninfected control (not recorded which).

This clonotype was seen many times. The rearrangement joins TRBV6-6 to TRBJ2-1, with 7 nucleotides matching TRBD2. CDR1 MNHNY and CDR2 SVGAGI come from the germline V gene (reference sequence). The CDR3 spans 14 residues. After removal of 8 bases from V and 7 bases from J, the junction contained 11 bases not matched to a gene. The CDR3 here is CASCLGGLVNEQFF. The CDR3 nucleotides read TGTGCCAGCTGCCTGGGAGGGCTGGTAAATGAGCAGTTCTTC.

This clonotype was detected only a few times. The chain combines TRBV10-3 with TRBJ2-4, with D unclear. V lost 4 bases and J lost 7, with 5 bases in between. CDR1 and CDR2 (germline): ENHRY, SYGVKD. This CDR3 is 11 amino acids long. DNA for the CDR3: TGTGCCATCAGTGTGAATAACATTCAGTACTTC. Its translation: CAISVNNIQYF.

The V gene is TRBV7-9, the J gene TRBJ2-5, with D unclear. V was cut by 5 bases and J by 1 base, with 11 bases left in between. Germline V gene lookup returns CDR1 SEHNR and CDR2 FQNEAQ (reference sequence). The CDR3 runs 14 residues. CDR3 sequence: CASSPPIGQETQYF. CDR3 sequence (DNA): TGTGCCAGCAGCCCCCCAATCGGCCAAGAGACCCAGTACTTC.

Written as DNA, the CDR3 is TGTGCCAGCAGCTCCGGGACGCCGTACGAGCAGTACTTC. This gives the protein CASSSGTPYEQYF. The J gene is TRBJ2-7, the V gene TRBV7-6; D might be TRBD1 or TRBD2, each matching 5 bases. CDR3 length: 13 amino acids. Germline V lookup: CDR1 SGHVS, CDR2 FNYEAQ. V was cut by 4 bases and J by 4 bases, with 11 bases left in between.

The chain combines TRBV24-1 with TRBJ2-1; 7 bases are a match to TRBD2. Unmatched junction bases numbered 3, after V lost 2 bases and J lost 6 bases. The CDR3 totals 14 residues. Germline CDR1 KGHDR, CDR2 SFDVKD. This CDR3 is CATSDSSGGNEQFF. CDR3 DNA: TGTGCCACCAGTGATTCTTCGGGGGGCAATGAGCAGTTCTTC.

This chain joins TRBV6-1 and TRBJ2-5; 11 bases map to TRBD1. V shed 4 bases, J shed 2 bases, and the junction held 3 bases outside the gene matches. Germline V gene sequence: CDR1 MNHNS, CDR2 SASEGT. This CDR3 is 15 amino acids long. CDR3 region: CASSVDRGLQETQYF. Here the CDR3 DNA reads TGTGCCAGCAGTGTGGACAGGGGGCTTCAAGAGACCCAGTACTTC.

The chain joins TRBV28 to TRBJ2-5; TRBD2 agrees at 13 bases. The germline V gene encodes CDR1 MDHEN and CDR2 SYDVKM. V was clipped by 6 bases and J by 6 bases; unmatched bases: 7. This CDR3 region has 15 residues. CDR3 sequence: CASRRRLAGGQTQYF. The DNA for the CDR3 is TGTGCCAGCAGAAGGAGACTAGCGGGAGGACAGACCCAGTACTTC.

The chain couples TRBV7-2 to TRBJ1-5; the D gene is possibly TRBD1 (6 bases). Trimming stripped 2 bases from V and 6 bases from J, with 14 bases between. Per germline, CDR1 SGHTA and CDR2 FQGNSA. The CDR3 has 15 amino acids. Here the CDR3 DNA reads TGTGCCAGCAGCTTAATGGTGGCAGGGGTTCAGCCCCAGCATTTT. Its protein is CASSLMVAGVQPQHF.

The chain uses TRBV19 and TRBJ1-2, with a weak D call TRBD1 (6 bases). V was cut by 7 bases and J by 0 bases, with 9 bases left in between. The length of the CDR3 is 13 residues. Germline V gives CDR1 LNHDA, CDR2 SQIVND (reference sequence). In nucleotides, the CDR3 is TGTGCCAGTACCCGGACAGCTAACTATGGCTACACCTTC. The encoded protein is CASTRTANYGYTF.

The V and J genes are TRBV7-9 and TRBJ2-7; 13 bases line up with TRBD2. Germline loops: CDR1 SEHNR, CDR2 FQNEAQ (reference sequence). This CDR3 is 23 amino acids long. V lost 5 bases to trimming and J lost 0 bases; unmatched junction nucleotides: 25. CDR3 in DNA: TGTGCCAGCAGCCCGGTCGTGGGACAAAGGACTAGCGGGGGCCCCTCAAGCTCCTACGAGCAGTACTTC. Translated, it gives CASSPVVGQRTSGGPSSSYEQYF. Full variable domain (remainder filled in from reference TRBV7-9 and TRBJ2-7): DTGVSQNPRHKITKRGQNVTFRCDPISEHNRLYWYRQTLGQGPEFLTYFQNEAQLEKSRLLSDRFSAERPKGSFSTLEIQRTEQGDSAMYLCASSPVVGQRTSGGPSSSYEQYFGPGTRLTVT.

This clonotype was counted only a few times. The chain joins TRBV5-1 to TRBJ2-1; the match to TRBD2 covers 10 bases. The CDR3 sequence is 15 residues long. V gave up 0 bases and J gave up 5 bases; unmatched junction bases: 2. Germline V gives CDR1 SGHRS, CDR2 YFSETQ. Here the CDR3 reads CASSLGLAGDNEQFF. The CDR3 region has the DNA TGCGCCAGCAGCTTGGGGCTAGCGGGAGACAATGAGCAGTTCTTC. The whole variable domain, remainder taken from reference TRBV5-1 and TRBJ2-1, is KAGVTQTPRYLIKTRGQQVTLSCSPISGHRSVSWYQQTPGQGLQFLFEYFSETQRNKGNFPGRFSGRQFSNSRSEMNVSTLELGDSALYLCASSLGLAGDNEQFFGPGTRLTVL.

This clonotype was seen a few times. The rearrangement links TRBV7-3 to TRBJ2-1; the D gene is possibly TRBD2 (6 bases). Germline CDR1 is SGHTA and CDR2 is FQGTGA. The CDR3 has 15 amino acids. V was clipped by 2 bases and J by 4 bases, with 12 bases between them. The CDR3 loop is CASSLGGLPYNEQFF. CDR3 sequence (DNA): TGTGCCAGCAGCTTAGGCGGACTACCTTACAATGAGCAGTTCTTC.

Ten or more counts support this clonotype. The chain joins TRBV28 to TRBJ1-1; the D is unclear. This CDR3 region has 14 residues. Germline assignment: CDR1 MDHEN and CDR2 SYDVKM. V was shortened by 7 bases and J by 3 bases, with 15 bases between the two germline ends. The CDR3 DNA sequence: TGTGCCAGCACACGTGGAGGTGAAGACACTGAAGCTTTCTTT. Translating it yields CASTRGGEDTEAFF.

This clonotype has only a few counts. The CDR3 loop is CASSDPPSMNTGELFF. CDR3 nucleotides: TGTGCCAGCAGTGACCCGCCTAGCATGAACACCGGGGAGCTGTTTTTT. The chain has TRBV6-4 and TRBJ2-2; a possible D gene is TRBD2 (5 bases). V was cut by 2 bases and J by 1 base, with 11 bases left in between. Germline V CDR1 and CDR2: MRHNA, SNTAGT. There are 16 residues in the CDR3.

This clonotype has ten or more counts. The rearrangement links TRBV7-6 to TRBJ1-5; 8 positions agree with TRBD1. Germline-derived CDR1 and CDR2 are SGHVS and FNYEAQ. The trim removed 6 bases at V and 0 bases at J, leaving 7 bases unmatched. This CDR3 region has 16 residues. This CDR3 is CASSATGALSNQPQHF. The CDR3 DNA is TGTGCCAGCAGTGCGACAGGGGCTCTTAGCAATCAGCCCCAGCATTTT.

This clonotype was counted many times. V gene TRBV4-1 combines with J gene TRBJ1-5, with D possibly TRBD1 on 5 matching bases. This CDR3 is 16 amino acids long. V dropped 4 bases and J dropped 6 bases, with 19 bases sitting between them. The germline V gene has CDR1 MGHRA and CDR2 YSYEKL. CDR3 residues: CASSPQTQGSVQPQHF. The CDR3 DNA follows: TGCGCCAGCAGCCCCCAGACCCAGGGTTCGGTTCAGCCCCAGCATTTT.

V and J are TRBV6-2 or TRBV6-3 and TRBJ2-7; D not certain. V was trimmed by 4 bases and J by 3 bases, leaving 7 bases between them. Germline CDR1 MNHEY, CDR2 SVGEGT. CDR3 length equals 12 residues. The CDR3 DNA is TGTGCCAGCAGTTCTCAAGTCTACGAGCAGTACTTC. This translates into CASSSQVYEQYF.

This clonotype was seen a few times. This sequence joins TRBV24-1 and TRBJ1-1, with D unresolved. V lost 7 bases and J 5 bases, leaving 10 bases between the germline ends. CDR3 length: 12 residues. Germline CDR1 reads KGHDR; CDR2 reads SFDVKD. DNA for the CDR3: TGTGCCACCAGGGATCGTTATACTGAAGCTTTCTTT. Residues: CATRDRYTEAFF.

This clonotype showed up just a few times. The chain recombines TRBV5-1 with TRBJ2-7; no firm D call. CDR1 SGHRS and CDR2 YFSETQ come from the germline V gene. CDR3 length: 13 amino acids. The V end was cut by 3 bases, the J end by 3 bases, with 10 bases between. The CDR3 DNA sequence: TGCGCCAGCAGCTCGCCTTTAGACTACGAGCAGTACTTC. It codes for CASSSPLDYEQYF. Supplemented by reference TRBV5-1 and TRBJ2-7, the full variable domain reads KAGVTQTPRYLIKTRGQQVTLSCSPISGHRSVSWYQQTPGQGLQFLFEYFSETQRNKGNFPGRFSGRQFSNSRSEMNVSTLELGDSALYLCASSSPLDYEQYFGPGTRLTVT.

The table lists this clonotype with a few counts. The chain couples TRBV20-1 to TRBJ1-4; D is undetermined. The CDR3 is 17 amino acids. CDR1 and CDR2 from the germline V gene are DFQATT and SNEGSKA (reference sequence). V was shortened by 1 base and J by 8 bases, with 23 bases between the two germline ends. The CDR3 DNA follows: TGCAGTGCTAGAGGGGTTGGACGGACTTGGGTTAAGGAAAAACTGTTTTTT. It translates to CSARGVGRTWVKEKLFF.

The J gene is TRBJ2-7, the V gene TRBV4-2; the D gene is possibly TRBD1 (5 bases). The CDR3 loop spans 15 amino acids. The V gene lost 0 bases and the J gene lost 3 bases, with 12 bases spanning the gap. CDR1 LGHNA and CDR2 YNFKEQ come from the germline V gene. The CDR3 region has the DNA TGTGCCAGCAGCCAAGATCAGAAGGGGTTCTACGAGCAGTACTTC. As protein: CASSQDQKGFYEQYF.

The sample holds a few counts of this clonotype. CDR3 coding DNA: TGTGCCAGCAGCTTAGCGAGAGGGTCCGAGCAGTACTTC. It encodes CASSLARGSEQYF. The chain links TRBV7-6 to TRBJ2-7, with a possible D match to TRBD2 (5 bases). The CDR3 has 13 residues. The V end was cut by 0 bases, the J end by 6 bases, with 9 bases between. Germline-derived CDR1 and CDR2 are SGHVS and FNYEAQ. The complete variable domain, with remaining parts taken from reference TRBV7-6 and TRBJ2-7, reads GAGVSQSPRYKVTKRGQDVALRCDPISGHVSLYWYRQALGQGPEFLTYFNYEAQQDKSGLPNDRFSAERPEGSISTLTIQRTEQRDSAMYRCASSLARGSEQYFGPGTRLTVT.

The V and J genes are TRBV5-1 and TRBJ2-7; perhaps TRBD2 as D (5 bases). Germline V gene sequence: CDR1 SGHRS, CDR2 YFSETQ. The CDR3 has 14 amino acids. Trimming left V 10 bases short and J 5 bases short, with 22 bases between. DNA of the CDR3: TGCGCCTTTCAGGACTTGGAGTCAAGCGACGAGCAGTACTTC. Residues: CAFQDLESSDEQYF.

The chain employs TRBV7-6 and TRBJ1-5; 8 bases fit TRBD1. Losses at the gene ends were 5 bases for V and 0 bases for J; bases not matched to a gene: 6. Germline CDR1 and CDR2: SGHVS and FNYEAQ. The CDR3 is made up of 16 amino acids. DNA of the CDR3: TGTGCCAGCAGCCCGGGAGGACAGGGTAGCAATCAGCCCCAGCATTTT. Its translation: CASSPGGQGSNQPQHF.

The chain has TRBV6-6 and TRBJ2-7; D may match TRBD1 or TRBD2 (5 bases each). The germline V gene has CDR1 MNHNY and CDR2 SVGAGI (reference sequence). This CDR3 has 14 amino acids. Trimming removed 7 bases from V and 3 bases from J, with 16 bases in between. The CDR3, as DNA: TGTGCCAGCACTTGGGGGTCGGGAAACTACGAGCAGTACTTC. As protein: CASTWGSGNYEQYF.

In this sample, this clonotype turned up a few times. In nucleotides, the CDR3 is TGTGCCAGCAGTTACTCGGGAGTAGCATCCTACAATGAGCAGTTCTTC. Amino acids: CASSYSGVASYNEQFF. The genes are TRBV6-2 or TRBV6-3 and TRBJ2-1; TRBD2 might be the D (5 bases). Germline assignment: CDR1 MNHEY and CDR2 SVGEGT. The CDR3 length is 16 residues. V was pared by 0 bases and J by 1 base, with 10 bases between.

The DNA for the CDR3 is TGTGCCGCGGGACACTATAATTCACCCCTCCACTTT. The encoded protein is CAAGHYNSPLHF. V is TRBV6-1 and J is TRBJ1-6, with a tentative D call TRBD1 (6 bases). V shed 11 bases and J shed 3 bases, with 8 bases lying between them. The length of the CDR3 is 12 residues. Germline CDR1 reads MNHNS; CDR2 reads SASEGT.

The CDR3 loop is CASSYVPGRRTEAFF. In DNA, the CDR3 is TGTGCCAGCAGTTACGTCCCGGGAAGAAGGACTGAAGCTTTCTTT. V gene TRBV6-2 or TRBV6-3 combines with J gene TRBJ1-1; D remains unclear. The length of the CDR3 is 15 residues. Germline CDR1 reads MNHEY; CDR2 reads SVGEGT. Trimming removed 2 bases from V and 5 bases from J, with 15 bases in between.

The chain employs TRBV6-6 and TRBJ2-7; 7 bases map to TRBD1. Germline CDR1 reads MNHNY; CDR2 reads SVGAGI (reference sequence). The J segment lost 4 bases and the V segment lost 6 bases, leaving 9 bases of the junction unmatched. The CDR3 totals 14 residues. This CDR3 is CASRHRDRPYEQYF. The CDR3 region has the DNA TGTGCCAGCAGGCACCGGGACAGACCTTACGAGCAGTACTTC.

This clonotype was counted a few times. The rearrangement joins TRBV5-6 to TRBJ1-6, with TRBD1 matching 9 bases. From germline, CDR1 is SGHDT and CDR2 YYEEEE. The CDR3 consists of 15 residues. V lost 4 bases, J lost 6 bases, and 5 bases stayed unmatched. The CDR3 DNA reads as TGTGCCAGCAGCCATACAGGGGGCCTTAATTCACCCCTCCACTTT. It codes for CASSHTGGLNSPLHF.